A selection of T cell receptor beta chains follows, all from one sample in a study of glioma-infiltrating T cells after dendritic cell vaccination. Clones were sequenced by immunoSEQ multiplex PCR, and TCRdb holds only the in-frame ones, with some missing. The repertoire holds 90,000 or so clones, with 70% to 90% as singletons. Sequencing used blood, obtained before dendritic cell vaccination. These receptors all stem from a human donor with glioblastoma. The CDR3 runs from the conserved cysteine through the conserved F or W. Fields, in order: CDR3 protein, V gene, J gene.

CDR3aa: CASSFSGKETQYF
v_gene: TRBV11-1
j_gene: TRBJ2-5

CDR3aa: CASRGDRFSYEQYF
v_gene: TRBV5-1
j_gene: TRBJ2-7

CDR3aa: CASSVPGSGPGTDTQYF
v_gene: TRBV5-4
j_gene: TRBJ2-3

CDR3aa: CASSQDGGVGGSYNEQFF
v_gene: TRBV4-1
j_gene: TRBJ2-1

CDR3aa: CASSLDRYSGNTIYF
v_gene: TRBV7-2
j_gene: TRBJ1-3

CDR3aa: CASSYSMGAGYGYTF
v_gene: TRBV6-5
j_gene: TRBJ1-2

CDR3aa: CASSQDRGDTGELFF
v_gene: TRBV11-3
j_gene: TRBJ2-2

CDR3aa: CASSLGGTGYGYTF
v_gene: TRBV7-6
j_gene: TRBJ1-2

CDR3aa: CASSERQVNTGELFF
v_gene: TRBV18
j_gene: TRBJ2-2

CDR3aa: CASSQDQLAGRNEQFF
v_gene: TRBV4-1
j_gene: TRBJ2-1

CDR3aa: CASRSRGRERGEAFF
v_gene: TRBV6-6
j_gene: TRBJ1-1

CDR3aa: CASSEGGRYGYTF
v_gene: TRBV6-1
j_gene: TRBJ1-2

CDR3aa: CASSYRGSSYEQYF
v_gene: TRBV6-5
j_gene: TRBJ2-7

CDR3aa: CASSFTGNYYEQYF
v_gene: TRBV5-5
j_gene: TRBJ2-7

CDR3aa: CSVEGAPAIDTQYF
v_gene: TRBV29-1
j_gene: TRBJ2-3

CDR3aa: CSVEGGKGANYGYTF
v_gene: TRBV29-1
j_gene: TRBJ1-2

CDR3aa: CSEKSGKTEAFF
v_gene: TRBV29-1
j_gene: TRBJ1-1

CDR3aa: CASTLTSGTQFF
v_gene: TRBV7-9
j_gene: TRBJ2-1

CDR3aa: CAGSRTGLDGYTF
v_gene: TRBV2
j_gene: TRBJ1-2

CDR3aa: CASSYSPQGYNEQFF
v_gene: TRBV7-6
j_gene: TRBJ2-1

CDR3aa: CASSQVQENTEAFF
v_gene: TRBV4-1
j_gene: TRBJ1-1

CDR3aa: CASSLDNLARFF
v_gene: TRBV7-2
j_gene: TRBJ2-3

CDR3aa: CASSRSSSWGQGYNEQFF
v_gene: TRBV19
j_gene: TRBJ2-1

CDR3aa: CASSENREQYF
v_gene: TRBV11-3
j_gene: TRBJ2-7

CDR3aa: CASRNTGVSGYTF
v_gene: TRBV2
j_gene: TRBJ1-2

CDR3aa: CASSTGTGGEQFF
v_gene: TRBV5-4
j_gene: TRBJ2-1

CDR3aa: CASSLVFREGEQYF
v_gene: TRBV5-1
j_gene: TRBJ2-7

CDR3aa: CASSSTPTREGEQFF
v_gene: TRBV7-9
j_gene: TRBJ2-1

CDR3aa: CASSPETSGRPDTQYF
v_gene: TRBV7-6
j_gene: TRBJ2-3